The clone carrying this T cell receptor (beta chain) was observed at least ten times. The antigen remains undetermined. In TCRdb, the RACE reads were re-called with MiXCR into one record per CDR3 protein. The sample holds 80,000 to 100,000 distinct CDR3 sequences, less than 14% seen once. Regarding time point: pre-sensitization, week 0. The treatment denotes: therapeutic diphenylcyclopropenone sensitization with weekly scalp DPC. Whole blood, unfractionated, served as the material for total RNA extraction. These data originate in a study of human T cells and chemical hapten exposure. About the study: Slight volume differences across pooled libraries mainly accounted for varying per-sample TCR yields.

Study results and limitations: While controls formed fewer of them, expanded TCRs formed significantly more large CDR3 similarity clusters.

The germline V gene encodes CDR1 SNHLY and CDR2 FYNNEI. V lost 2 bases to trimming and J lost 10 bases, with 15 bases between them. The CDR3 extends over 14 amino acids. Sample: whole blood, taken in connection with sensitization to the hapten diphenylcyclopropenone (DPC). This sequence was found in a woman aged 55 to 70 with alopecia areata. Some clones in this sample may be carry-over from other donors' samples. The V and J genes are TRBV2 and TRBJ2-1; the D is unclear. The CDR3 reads CASSEFGGLVEQFF. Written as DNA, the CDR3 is TGTGCCAGCAGTGAATTCGGTGGGTTGGTGGAGCAGTTCTTC.